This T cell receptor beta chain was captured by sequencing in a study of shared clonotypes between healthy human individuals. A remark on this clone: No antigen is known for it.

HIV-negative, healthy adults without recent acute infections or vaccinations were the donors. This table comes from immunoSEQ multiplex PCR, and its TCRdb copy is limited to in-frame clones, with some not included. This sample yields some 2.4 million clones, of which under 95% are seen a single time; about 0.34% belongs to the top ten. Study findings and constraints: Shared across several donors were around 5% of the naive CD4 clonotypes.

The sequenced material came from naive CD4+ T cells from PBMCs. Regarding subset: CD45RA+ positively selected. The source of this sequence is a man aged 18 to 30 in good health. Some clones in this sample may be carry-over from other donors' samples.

CDR3 loop: CASSQTGRVHGYTF. The CDR3 nucleotides read TGTGCCAGTTCACAAACAGGCAGGGTACATGGCTACACCTTC. The chain carries TRBV6-5 and TRBJ1-2, with a tentative D call TRBD1 (5 bases). From germline, CDR1 is MNHEY and CDR2 SVGAGI. CDR3 length: 14 residues. V dropped 9 bases and J dropped 6 bases, with 20 bases sitting between them.